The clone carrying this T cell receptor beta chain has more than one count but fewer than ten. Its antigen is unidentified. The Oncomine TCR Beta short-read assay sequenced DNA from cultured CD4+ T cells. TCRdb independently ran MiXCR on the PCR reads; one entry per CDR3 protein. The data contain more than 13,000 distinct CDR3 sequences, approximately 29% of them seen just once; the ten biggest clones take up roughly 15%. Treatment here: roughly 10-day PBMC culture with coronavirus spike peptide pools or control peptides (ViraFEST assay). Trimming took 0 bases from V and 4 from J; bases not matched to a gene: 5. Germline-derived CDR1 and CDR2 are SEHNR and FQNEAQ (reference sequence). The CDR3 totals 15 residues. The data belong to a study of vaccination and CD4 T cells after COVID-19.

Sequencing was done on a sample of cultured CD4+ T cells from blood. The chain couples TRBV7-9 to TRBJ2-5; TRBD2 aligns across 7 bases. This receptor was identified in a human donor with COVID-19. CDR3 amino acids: CASSLAWGGTETQYF. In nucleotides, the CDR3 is TGTGCCAGCAGCTTAGCTTGGGGGGGGACAGAGACCCAGTACTTC.